Given below is one T cell receptor (beta chain) in context. The entry originates in a study of technical replicates of blood from several donors. Profiling relied on immunoSEQ multiplex PCR, and the TCRdb table lists in-frame clones only, not all of them. The sample lists around 65,000 clones, approximately 86% occurring once. CDR3 length equals 15 residues. J lost 3 bases, V lost 9 bases, and 10 bases had no gene match. CDR1 and CDR2 (germline): LGHNT, FRNRAP. The sequence was obtained from a human donor in good health. Some clones in this sample may be carry-over from other donors' samples. The source material was PBMCs. V gene TRBV12-5 combines with J gene TRBJ2-2; 7 bases fit TRBD1. Here the CDR3 reads CASRRGIQDTGELFF. DNA of the CDR3: TGTGCTAGCCGCAGGGGGATTCAGGACACCGGGGAGCTGTTTTTT.